Shown below are 14 T cell receptor beta chains from a single sample sequenced in a study of T-cell memory formation after mild COVID-19. TCRdb re-called the 5' RACE reads through MiXCR, storing one row per CDR3 protein. The sample has about 260,000 distinct CDR3 sequences, roughly 8.2% seen once; the top ten hold approximately 22%. Sequencing input: PBMCs or a T cell subset sorted from them (not recorded which). Receptors were obtained from a man younger than 35 who had mild COVID-19 (a few samples of this study predate the infection). Cell type and time point are not known.

With respect to this clonotype: The junction departs from germline at one end; a sequencing error may be responsible. V usage is TRBV25-1 and J usage is TRBJ2-7, with 8 bases lining up with TRBD2. The CDR3 loop spans 12 amino acids. Germline CDR1 MGHDK, CDR2 SYGVNS. CDR3 nucleotides: TGTGCCAGCAGTGAGACCCCCGGGACTAGTCTGTTC. It specifies CASSETPGTSLF.

This clonotype was detected only a few times. This rearrangement joins TRBV5-6 to TRBJ2-1; D is ambiguous. The germline gives CDR1 SGHDT, CDR2 YYEEEE. The germline V and J ends were trimmed by 7 bases and 1 base, with 12 bases remaining between them. This CDR3 is 14 amino acids long. In nucleotides, the CDR3 is TGTGCCAGCCTTTCGAAGACGTCCTACAATGAGCAGTTCTTC. Translating it yields CASLSKTSYNEQFF. Full variable domain (rest looked up from reference TRBV5-6 and TRBJ2-1): DAGVTQSPTHLIKTRGQQVTLRCSPKSGHDTVSWYQQALGQGPQFIFQYYEEEERQRGNFPDRFSGHQFPNYSSELNVNALLLGDSALYLCASLSKTSYNEQFFGPGTRLTVL.

In its sample, this clonotype was seen a few times. This sequence joins TRBV4-3 and TRBJ1-1, with 7 positions matching TRBD1. Germline V gene lookup returns CDR1 LGHNA and CDR2 YSLEER. The V segment lost 2 bases and the J segment 0 bases; nucleotides outside the gene matches: 3. The CDR3 has 15 residues. This chain's CDR3 is CASSQPGTVNTEAFF. The DNA for the CDR3 is TGCGCCAGCAGCCAACCCGGGACAGTGAACACTGAAGCTTTCTTT.

This clonotype has more than one count but fewer than ten. The CDR3 protein is CASTPARIGEKLFF. The CDR3 DNA follows: TGTGCCAGCACCCCGGCCCGGATAGGCGAAAAACTGTTTTTT. The chain recombines TRBV6-2 or TRBV6-3 with TRBJ1-4; no reliable D call. Germline V CDR1 and CDR2: MNHEY, SVGEGT. V shed 7 bases and J shed 8 bases, with 17 bases lying between them. This CDR3 has 14 amino acids.

This clonotype was seen only a few times. In DNA form, the CDR3 reads TGTGCCAGCAGTCCCAGTGGGACTAGCGGGGTACGAGGGCAGTACGTC. Its protein is CASSPSGTSGVRGQYV. This sequence joins TRBV28 and TRBJ2-7, with TRBD2 matching over 13 bases. Germline V lookup: CDR1 MDHEN, CDR2 SYDVKM. The V gene end was trimmed by 5 bases and the J gene end by 9 bases; junction bases not matched to a gene: 13. This CDR3 has 16 residues.

The rearrangement joins TRBV29-1 to TRBJ2-1; D is uncertain. CDR3 size: 10 residues. Trimming removed 6 bases from V and 4 bases from J, with 4 bases in between. Germline loops: CDR1 SQVTM, CDR2 ANQGSEA. The CDR3 loop reads CSVEYNEQFF. DNA for the CDR3: TGCAGCGTCGAATACAATGAGCAGTTCTTC.

This clonotype showed up just a few times. The chain couples TRBV6-2 or TRBV6-3 to TRBJ2-5, with TRBD2 identical over 12 bases. Per germline, CDR1 MNHEY and CDR2 SVGEGT. V was clipped by 0 bases and J by 6 bases; unmatched bases: 17. CDR3 length: 20 amino acids. This CDR3 reads CASSYSPWTSGALRGKTQYF. In DNA, the CDR3 is TGTGCCAGCAGTTACTCGCCTTGGACTAGCGGGGCCCTCCGGGGGAAGACCCAGTACTTC.

This clonotype was seen a few times. The chain uses TRBV6-5 and TRBJ2-3; D gene uncertain. The CDR3 is made up of 15 amino acids. V lost 5 bases and J 4 bases, leaving 16 bases between the germline ends. Germline CDR1 is MNHEY and CDR2 is SVGAGI. CDR3 DNA: TGTGCCAGCAGTCGTGGCCCCTCGAGCGCAGATACGCAGTATTTT. Translated: CASSRGPSSADTQYF.

This clonotype appeared a few times. The genes are TRBV18 and TRBJ1-2; D call uncertain. V lost 0 bases to trimming and J lost 0 bases, with 8 bases between them. CDR1 is KGHSH, CDR2 LQKENI, per germline. The CDR3 covers 15 residues. The CDR3: CASSPPNTANYGYTF. Written as DNA, the CDR3 is TGTGCCAGCTCACCACCCAACACAGCTAACTATGGCTACACCTTC.

The chain is built from TRBV20-1 and TRBJ2-3; perhaps D is TRBD1 or TRBD2 (5 bases each). Germline lookup yields CDR1 DFQATT and CDR2 SNEGSKA (reference sequence). V lost 6 bases, J lost 4 bases, and 14 bases lay in between. The CDR3 extends over 13 amino acids. The CDR3 sequence: CSAEMQGADTQYF. DNA of the CDR3: TGCAGTGCCGAAATGCAGGGAGCAGATACGCAGTATTTT.

This clonotype was observed many times. The rearrangement links TRBV5-5 to TRBJ2-1; D is undetermined. Germline CDR1 reads SGHKS; CDR2 reads YYEKEE (reference sequence). The CDR3 loop spans 15 amino acids. Trimming stripped 6 bases from V and 2 bases from J, with 15 bases between. CDR3 in amino acids: CASNVEVLAYNEQFF. The CDR3 coding sequence is TGTGCCAGCAACGTAGAAGTATTAGCCTACAATGAGCAGTTCTTC.

The V and J genes are TRBV12-3 or TRBV12-4 and TRBJ2-2; 7 bases line up with TRBD1. Trimming removed 5 bases from V and 4 bases from J; junction bases left unmatched: 4. The CDR3 loop spans 14 amino acids. In nucleotides, the CDR3 is TGTGCCAGCAGTGAGGGACAGTCCACCGGGGAGCTGTTTTTT. Encoded protein: CASSEGQSTGELFF.

The chain couples TRBV6-5 to TRBJ1-5, with TRBD1 matching 8 bases. This CDR3 has 15 residues. From germline, CDR1 is MNHEY and CDR2 SVGAGI. The V gene end was trimmed by 2 bases and the J gene end by 7 bases; junction bases not matched to a gene: 7. The CDR3 DNA follows: TGTGCCAGCAGTTACGAGCGGACAGGGCAGCAGCCCCAGCATTTT. Protein product: CASSYERTGQQPQHF.

V gene TRBV6-1 combines with J gene TRBJ2-7, with D possibly called TRBD1 or TRBD2 (5 bases each). The CDR3 covers 12 residues. In germline, CDR1 is MNHNS, CDR2 SASEGT. Trimming stripped 5 bases from V and 6 bases from J, with 11 bases between. The CDR3 loop is CASSPRGREQYV. CDR3 sequence (DNA): TGTGCCAGCAGTCCGAGGGGCCGCGAGCAGTACGTC.